The rows below give T cell receptor beta chains drawn from one sample of a study of blood T cell repertoires in COVID-19. TCRdb's table, derived via immunoSEQ multiplex PCR, lists solely in-frame clones and lacks some. The profile covers roughly 250,000 clones, with around 81% appearing a single time and 2.5% to 3% taken by the ten largest. The sample was peripheral blood. The source is an older woman with active or convalescent COVID-19. CDR3s include the opening cysteine and the closing phenylalanine or tryptophan. D genes are given only for firm matches. The size field is filled for only some rows; it gives once, few, many or a size class.

CDR3 protein,CDR3 DNA,V gene,J gene,clone size,D gene
CASSIGRTVYEQYF,TGTGCCAGTAGTATAGGCCGCACAGTTTACGAGCAGTACTTC,TRBV19,TRBJ2-7,once,NA
CASSVGPRQSEQFF,TGTGCCAGCAGCGTAGGCCCCCGACAATCCGAGCAGTTCTTC,TRBV9,TRBJ2-1,NA,NA
CASEDRGATNEKLFF,TGTGCCAGCGAGGACAGGGGGGCAACTAATGAAAAACTGTTTTTT,TRBV19,TRBJ1-4,NA,TRBD1
CASSRLLQGDEKLFF,TGCGCCAGCAGCCGGTTGTTACAGGGTGATGAAAAACTGTTTTTT,TRBV4-3,TRBJ1-4,NA,NA
CASSLDRGRTEAFF,TGTGCCAGCAGCTTAGACAGGGGTAGAACTGAAGCTTTCTTT,TRBV7-2,TRBJ1-1,NA,TRBD1
CASAPAGGSYEQYF,TGTGCCTCTGCGCCTGCGGGGGGCTCCTACGAGCAGTACTTC,TRBV11-2,TRBJ2-7,NA,TRBD2
CASSEALGSGNTEAFF,TGTGCCAGCAGTGAGGCCCTAGGCTCGGGGAACACTGAAGCTTTCTTT,TRBV25-1,TRBJ1-1,NA,NA
CATTREGTSLYGYTF,TGTGCCACTACGAGGGAGGGTACTAGCCTCTATGGCTACACCTTC,TRBV6-5,TRBJ1-2,NA,NA
CASSSRSSPLHF,TGTGCCAGCAGCAGTAGGAGTTCACCCCTCCACTTT,TRBV6-5,TRBJ1-6,NA,NA
CASSIGGGGTYEQYF,TGTGCCAGTAGCATCGGAGGAGGCGGAACCTACGAGCAGTACTTC,TRBV19,TRBJ2-7,few,NA
CASSRSGVENSPLHF,TGTGCCAGCAGCCGTTCAGGGGTGGAGAACTCACCCCTCCACTTT,TRBV9,TRBJ1-6,NA,NA
CASSHRDRGTGNTIYF,TGTGCCAGCAGCCACCGGGACAGGGGAACTGGAAACACCATATATTTT,TRBV7-9,TRBJ1-3,NA,TRBD1
CASSHTDRGFNYGYTF,TGCGCCAGCAGCCACACCGACAGGGGGTTTAACTATGGCTACACCTTC,TRBV4-3,TRBJ1-2,NA,TRBD1
CASSPNQGASYGYTF,TGTGCCAGCAGCCCTAATCAGGGGGCGTCGTATGGCTACACCTTC,TRBV5-5,TRBJ1-2,NA,TRBD1
CAWMLGQGDTEAFF,TGTGCCTGGATGCTCGGACAGGGCGACACTGAAGCTTTCTTT,TRBV30,TRBJ1-1,once,TRBD1
CASSSPAGGLHNEQFF,TGTGCCAGCAGCTCACCAGCGGGGGGGCTTCACAATGAGCAGTTCTTC,TRBV9,TRBJ2-1,NA,TRBD2
CASRRKPPGASSYNEQFF,TGTGCCAGCAGGAGAAAACCGCCAGGGGCGAGCTCCTACAATGAGCAGTTCTTC,TRBV25-1,TRBJ2-1,NA,NA
CASSFGTGDYEQYF,TGTGCCAGCAGTTTTGGGACAGGGGACTACGAGCAGTACTTC,TRBV27,TRBJ2-7,NA,TRBD1
CSVEGVLGTGGTGELFF,TGCAGCGTTGAAGGCGTCCTGGGGACAGGGGGCACCGGGGAGCTGTTTTTT,TRBV29-1,TRBJ2-2,once,TRBD1
CASSQDGTGSSTDTQYF,TGCGCCAGCAGCCAAGATGGGACAGGGTCAAGCACAGATACGCAGTATTTT,TRBV4-1,TRBJ2-3,NA,TRBD1
CASSIGQGSSGNTIYF,TGTGCCAGCAGCATAGGACAGGGGAGCTCTGGAAACACCATATATTTT,TRBV7-2,TRBJ1-3,NA,TRBD1
CASSQSRVINTEAFF,TGTGCCAGCAGCCAGTCACGGGTTATCAACACTGAAGCTTTCTTT,TRBV14,TRBJ1-1,NA,NA
CASSLKRQRGGLTGELFF,TGCGCCAGCAGCCTTAAACGGCAGCGGGGGGGCCTCACCGGGGAGCTGTTTTTT,TRBV5-1,TRBJ2-2,NA,TRBD2
CASMDRGAGNSPLHF,TGTGCCAGTATGGACCGGGGTGCGGGTAATTCACCCCTCCACTTT,TRBV19,TRBJ1-6,NA,NA
CASSYGAGVNTEAFF,TGTGCCAGCAGTTACGGTGCAGGGGTGAACACTGAAGCTTTCTTT,TRBV6-5,TRBJ1-1,NA,NA
CASSRTGVYEQYF,TGTGCCAGCAGTAGGACAGGGGTCTACGAGCAGTACTTC,TRBV27,TRBJ2-7,once,TRBD1
CSVEDYDPRGGEKLFF,TGCAGCGTTGAAGATTATGACCCTCGAGGGGGTGAAAAACTGTTTTTT,TRBV29-1,TRBJ1-4,NA,NA
CASSPPGGIEPLHF,TGCGCCAGCAGCCCCCCCGGCGGAATTGAACCCCTCCACTTT,TRBV4-1,TRBJ1-6,NA,NA
CASSFGTGFTDTQYF,TGCGCCAGCAGCTTCGGGACAGGGTTCACAGATACGCAGTATTTT,TRBV5-1,TRBJ2-3,few,TRBD1
CATGDRFSSYEQYF,TGTGCCACGGGTGACAGGTTTAGCTCCTACGAGCAGTACTTC,TRBV15,TRBJ2-7,few,NA
CASSPGQDGVANYGYTF,TGTGCCAGCTCACCGGGGCAGGACGGAGTGGCTAACTATGGCTACACCTTC,TRBV18,TRBJ1-2,few,NA
CASSLRDGGATDTQYF,TGTGCCAGCAGTCTCCGTGACGGGGGGGCCACAGATACGCAGTATTTT,TRBV3-1/TRBV3-2,TRBJ2-3,NA,TRBD2
CASSDTGDRANQPQHF,TGTGCCAGCAGTGATACTGGGGACAGGGCCAATCAGCCCCAGCATTTT,TRBV2,TRBJ1-5,once,TRBD1
CASGLVMGTGGAGLGGSYEQYF,TGTGCTAGTGGTTTGGTAATGGGTACAGGGGGCGCCGGGCTCGGGGGCAGCTACGAGCAGTACTTC,TRBV12-5,TRBJ2-7,NA,TRBD1
CASSLVLRSGDEKLFF,TGTGCCAGCAGCTTAGTCCTTAGATCGGGGGACGAAAAACTGTTTTTT,TRBV7-9,TRBJ1-4,once,NA
CASSGLAGGTDTQYF,TGCGCCAGCAGCGGACTAGCGGGGGGAACAGATACGCAGTATTTT,TRBV5-1,TRBJ2-3,NA,TRBD2
CASSSGQGRSYNEQFF,TGTGCCAGCAGCTCCGGACAGGGTCGGTCCTACAATGAGCAGTTCTTC,TRBV5-4,TRBJ2-1,NA,TRBD1
CALAVGDTGELFF,TGTGCCCTGGCAGTCGGGGACACCGGGGAGCTGTTTTTT,TRBV10-3,TRBJ2-2,NA,NA
CSVERQGHGEQYF,TGCAGCGTTGAACGACAGGGGCATGGGGAGCAGTACTTC,TRBV29-1,TRBJ2-7,NA,TRBD1
CASSLDRGSNYGYTF,TGCGCCAGCAGCTTGGACAGGGGGTCTAACTATGGCTACACCTTC,TRBV5-1,TRBJ1-2,NA,TRBD1
CASSSLGSPLHF,TGTGCCAGTAGTTCACTAGGTTCACCCCTCCACTTT,TRBV19,TRBJ1-6,few,NA
CASSFLQGDGYTF,TGTGCCAGCAGCTTCCTACAGGGAGATGGCTACACCTTC,TRBV7-9,TRBJ1-2,NA,NA
CATSDGGLAGSYEQYF,TGTGCCACCAGTGATGGAGGACTAGCGGGGTCCTACGAGCAGTACTTC,TRBV24-1,TRBJ2-7,NA,TRBD2
CASSSKRGGRYIQETQYF,TGTGCCAGCAGCTCTAAGCGGGGGGGTAGATACATCCAAGAGACCCAGTACTTC,TRBV5-5,TRBJ2-5,NA,TRBD2
CATSEPSGESTDTQYF,TGTGCCACCAGTGAACCGAGCGGGGAAAGCACAGATACGCAGTATTTT,TRBV24-1,TRBJ2-3,NA,TRBD2
CASSLALAGYDTQYF,TGCGCCAGCAGCTTGGCCCTAGCGGGGTACGATACGCAGTATTTT,TRBV5-1,TRBJ2-3,NA,TRBD2
CASSLRGSGNTIYF,TGTGCCAGCAGTTTAAGGGGCTCTGGAAACACCATATATTTT,TRBV27,TRBJ1-3,NA,NA
CASSYQGPETQYF,TGTGCCAGCAGTTATCAGGGCCCAGAGACCCAGTACTTC,TRBV6-2/TRBV6-3,TRBJ2-5,NA,NA
CASSTSWGQSNQPQHF,TGTGCCAGTAGTACGAGTTGGGGGCAGAGCAATCAGCCCCAGCATTTT,TRBV19,TRBJ1-5,NA,NA
CASSSDTGADEQFF,TGTGCCAGCAGCTCCGACACAGGTGCGGATGAGCAGTTCTTC,TRBV11-3,TRBJ2-1,NA,NA
CASGLLQPNQPQHF,TGTGCTAGTGGTTTGTTACAGCCTAATCAGCCCCAGCATTTT,TRBV12-5,TRBJ1-5,NA,NA
CASSLDRTAIYGYTF,TGTGCCAGCAGCTTAGATAGGACAGCCATCTATGGCTACACCTTC,TRBV7-9,TRBJ1-2,NA,NA
CASSHPTGLIYNEQFF,TGTGCCAGTAGTCACCCGACGGGACTCATCTACAATGAGCAGTTCTTC,TRBV19,TRBJ2-1,once,NA
CASSNPGIMNTEAFF,TGTGCCAGTAGTAACCCGGGAATAATGAACACTGAAGCTTTCTTT,TRBV19,TRBJ1-1,NA,NA
CASSLGGLADTNTGELFF,TGTGCCAGCAGCTTAGGGGGGCTAGCGGACACGAACACCGGGGAGCTGTTTTTT,TRBV7-8,TRBJ2-2,NA,NA
CASSGTSGDYNEQFF,TGTGCCAGCAGCGGGACTAGCGGGGACTACAATGAGCAGTTCTTC,TRBV27,TRBJ2-1,once,TRBD2
CASSFGGTYSNQPQHF,TGTGCCAGCAGCTTTGGAGGGACCTATAGCAATCAGCCCCAGCATTTT,TRBV7-9,TRBJ1-5,NA,NA